This T cell receptor (beta chain) was identified during a study of molecular identifiers for immune sequencing clone quantification. The wider study: In the replicates, RNA derived from approximately 20,000 or 100,000 naive CD8 cells was divided into five parts, and four were sequenced. General study points: Clones that had above 20 RNA copies took up over 99% of effector molecules but under 1% in naive cells.

V lost 3 bases and J 5 bases, leaving 19 bases between the germline ends. Germline CDR1 reads SGHNT; CDR2 reads YYREEE (reference sequence). The CDR3 extends over 16 amino acids. TCRdb reanalysed the PCR reads using MiXCR and keeps one entry per CDR3 protein. In the table there are under 800,000 distinct CDR3 sequences, roughly 27% of which are singletons. This clonotype was counted ten times or more. The antigen remains unidentified. The TCR sequence derives from a human donor in good health. Some libraries in this study had Jurkat cell RNA spiked in. The V gene is TRBV5-4, the J gene TRBJ2-3; D might be TRBD2 (6 bases). Sequenced: naive CD8+ T cells from blood, with Jurkat cell RNA spiked in. Noted subset: FACS-sorted CD8+CD4-CCR7+CD45RA+ naive T cells. CDR3 in DNA: TGTGCCAGCAGCTCACGGGGGACTGATGTGAAAGATACGCAGTATTTT. This encodes CASSSRGTDVKDTQYF.